This T cell receptor beta chain was captured in a study of response to subunit inactivated influenza vaccine. Study-wide results and caveats: New T cells are recruited in small numbers by each seasonal influenza vaccination, according to the authors' suggestion.

Each CDR3 protein is one row after TCRdb ran MiXCR on the RT-PCR reads. Seen here are more than 600,000 distinct CDR3 sequences, approximately 18% observed once, and the top ten hold around 9.9%. The sample holds a few counts of this clonotype. Antigen: not known. The TCR was taken from a man between 50 and 59 years old who received an inactivated influenza vaccine. The sequencing here drew on PBMCs from blood, taken 5 to 6 days after vaccination.

The CDR3 spells CASSDTSGGSTGELFF. The CDR3 coding sequence is TGTGCCAGCAGCGACACTAGCGGGGGTTCCACCGGGGAGCTGTTTTTT. J is TRBJ2-2 and V is TRBV11-1; 11 nucleotides match TRBD2. CDR3 length: 16 amino acids. The ends lost 5 bases at V and 4 bases at J; junction bases unmatched: 6. CDR1 and CDR2 (germline): SGHAT, FQDESV (reference sequence).